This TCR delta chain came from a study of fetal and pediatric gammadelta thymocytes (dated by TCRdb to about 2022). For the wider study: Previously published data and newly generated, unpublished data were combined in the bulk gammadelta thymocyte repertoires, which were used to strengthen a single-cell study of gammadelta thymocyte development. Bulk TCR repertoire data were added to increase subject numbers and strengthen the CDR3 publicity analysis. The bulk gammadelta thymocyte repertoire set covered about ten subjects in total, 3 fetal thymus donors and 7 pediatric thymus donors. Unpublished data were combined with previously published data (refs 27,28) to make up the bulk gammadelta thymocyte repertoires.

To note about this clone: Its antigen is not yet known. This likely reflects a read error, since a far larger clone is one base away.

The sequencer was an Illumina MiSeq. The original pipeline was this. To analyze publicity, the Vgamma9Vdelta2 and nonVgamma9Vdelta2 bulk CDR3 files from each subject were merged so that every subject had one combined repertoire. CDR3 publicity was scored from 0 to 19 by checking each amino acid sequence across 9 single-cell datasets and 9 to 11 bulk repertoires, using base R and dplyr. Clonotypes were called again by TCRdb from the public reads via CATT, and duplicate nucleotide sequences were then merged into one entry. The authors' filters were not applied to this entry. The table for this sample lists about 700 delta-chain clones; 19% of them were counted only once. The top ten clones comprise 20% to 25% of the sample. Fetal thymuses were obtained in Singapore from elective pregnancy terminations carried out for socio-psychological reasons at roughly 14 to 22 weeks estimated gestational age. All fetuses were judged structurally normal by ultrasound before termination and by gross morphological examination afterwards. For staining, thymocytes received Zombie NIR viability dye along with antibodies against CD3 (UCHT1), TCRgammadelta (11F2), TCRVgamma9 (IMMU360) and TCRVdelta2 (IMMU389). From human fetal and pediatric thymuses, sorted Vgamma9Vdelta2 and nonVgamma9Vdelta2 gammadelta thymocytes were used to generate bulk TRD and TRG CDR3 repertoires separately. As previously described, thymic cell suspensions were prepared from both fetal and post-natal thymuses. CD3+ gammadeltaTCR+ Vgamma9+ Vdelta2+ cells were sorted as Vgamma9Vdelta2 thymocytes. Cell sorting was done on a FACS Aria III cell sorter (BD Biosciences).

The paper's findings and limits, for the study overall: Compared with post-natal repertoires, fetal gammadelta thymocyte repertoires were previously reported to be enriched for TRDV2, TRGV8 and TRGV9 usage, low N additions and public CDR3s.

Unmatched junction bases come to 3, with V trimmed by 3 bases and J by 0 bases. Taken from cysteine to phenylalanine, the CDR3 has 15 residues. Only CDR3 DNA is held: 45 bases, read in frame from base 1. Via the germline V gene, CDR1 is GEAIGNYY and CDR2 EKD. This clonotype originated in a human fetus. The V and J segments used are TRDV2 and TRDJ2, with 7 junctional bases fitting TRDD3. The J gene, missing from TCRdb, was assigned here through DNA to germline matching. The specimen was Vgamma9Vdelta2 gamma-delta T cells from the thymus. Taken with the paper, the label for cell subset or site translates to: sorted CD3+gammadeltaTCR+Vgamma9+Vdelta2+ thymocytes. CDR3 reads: CACDAGGSLTAQLFF. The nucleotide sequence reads TGTGCCTGTGACGCCGGGGGATCTTTGACAGCACAACTCTTCTTT.